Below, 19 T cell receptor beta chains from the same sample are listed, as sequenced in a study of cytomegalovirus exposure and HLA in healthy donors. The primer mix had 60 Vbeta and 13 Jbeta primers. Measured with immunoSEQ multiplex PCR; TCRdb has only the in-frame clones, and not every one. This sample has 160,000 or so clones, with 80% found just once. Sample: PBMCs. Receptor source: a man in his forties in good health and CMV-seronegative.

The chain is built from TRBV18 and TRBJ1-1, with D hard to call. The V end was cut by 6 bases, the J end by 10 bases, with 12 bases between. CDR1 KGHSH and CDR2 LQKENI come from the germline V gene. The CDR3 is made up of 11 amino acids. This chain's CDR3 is CASSPPAGAFF. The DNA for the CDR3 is TGTGCCAGCTCTCCTCCGGCAGGAGCTTTCTTT. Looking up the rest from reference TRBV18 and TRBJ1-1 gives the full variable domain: NAGVMQNPRHLVRRRGQEARLRCSPMKGHSHVYWYRQLPEEGLKFMVYLQKENIIDESGMPKERFSAEFPKEGPSILRIQQVVRGDSAAYFCASSPPAGAFFGQGTRLTVV.

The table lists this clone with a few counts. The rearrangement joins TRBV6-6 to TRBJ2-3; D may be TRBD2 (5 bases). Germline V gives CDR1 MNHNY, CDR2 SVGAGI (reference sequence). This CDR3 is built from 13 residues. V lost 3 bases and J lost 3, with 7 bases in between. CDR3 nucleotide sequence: TGTGCCAGCAGTTATAGCGAAACAGATACGCAGTATTTT. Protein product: CASSYSETDTQYF.

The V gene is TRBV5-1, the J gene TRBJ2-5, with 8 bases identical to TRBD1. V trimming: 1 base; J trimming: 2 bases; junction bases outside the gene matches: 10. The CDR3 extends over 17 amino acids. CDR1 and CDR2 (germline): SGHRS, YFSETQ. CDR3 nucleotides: TGCGCCAGCAGCTTGAGTACTCGGACAGGGTTACAAGAGACCCAGTACTTC. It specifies CASSLSTRTGLQETQYF. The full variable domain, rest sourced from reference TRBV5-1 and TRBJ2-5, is KAGVTQTPRYLIKTRGQQVTLSCSPISGHRSVSWYQQTPGQGLQFLFEYFSETQRNKGNFPGRFSGRQFSNSRSEMNVSTLELGDSALYLCASSLSTRTGLQETQYFGPGTRLLVL.

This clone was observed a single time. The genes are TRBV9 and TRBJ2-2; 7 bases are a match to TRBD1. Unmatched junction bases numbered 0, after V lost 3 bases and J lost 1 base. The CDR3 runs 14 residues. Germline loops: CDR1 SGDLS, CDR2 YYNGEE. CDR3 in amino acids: CASSGTGNTGELFF. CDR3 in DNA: TGTGCCAGCAGCGGGACAGGGAACACCGGGGAGCTGTTTTTT.

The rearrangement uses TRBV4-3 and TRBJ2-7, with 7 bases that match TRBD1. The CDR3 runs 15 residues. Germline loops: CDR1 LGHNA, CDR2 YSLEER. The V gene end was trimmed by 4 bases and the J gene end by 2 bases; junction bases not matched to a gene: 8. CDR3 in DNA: TGCGCCAGCAGCCGAGACAGGGATCTAGCCTACGAGCAGTACTTC. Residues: CASSRDRDLAYEQYF.

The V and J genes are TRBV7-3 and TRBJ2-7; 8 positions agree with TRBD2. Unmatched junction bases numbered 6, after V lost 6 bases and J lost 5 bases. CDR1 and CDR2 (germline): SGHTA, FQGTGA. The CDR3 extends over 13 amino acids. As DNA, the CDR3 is TGTGCCAGCAGTCCAGCGGGAGTCCACGAGCAGTACTTC. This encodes CASSPAGVHEQYF.

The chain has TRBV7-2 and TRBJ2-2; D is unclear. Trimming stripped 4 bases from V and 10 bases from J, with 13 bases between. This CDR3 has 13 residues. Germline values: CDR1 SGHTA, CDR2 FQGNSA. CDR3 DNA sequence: TGTGCCAGCAGCTCCTACGGGTCGGAGGAGCTGTTTTTT. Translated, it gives CASSSYGSEELFF.

The CDR3 is CASSFGLTEAFF. Written as DNA, the CDR3 is TGTGCCAGCAGTTTTGGACTGACTGAAGCTTTCTTT. V is TRBV28 and J is TRBJ1-1; no clear D. Germline assignment: CDR1 MDHEN and CDR2 SYDVKM. Trimming took off 3 bases at V and 5 bases at J, with 7 bases between the two ends. The CDR3 totals 12 residues.

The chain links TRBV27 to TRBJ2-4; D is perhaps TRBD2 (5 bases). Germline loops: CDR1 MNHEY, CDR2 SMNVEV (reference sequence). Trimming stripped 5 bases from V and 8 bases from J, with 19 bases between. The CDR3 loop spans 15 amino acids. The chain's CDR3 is CASSPLLTGRDIQYF. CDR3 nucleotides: TGTGCCAGCAGTCCACTCTTGACGGGGAGAGACATTCAGTACTTC.

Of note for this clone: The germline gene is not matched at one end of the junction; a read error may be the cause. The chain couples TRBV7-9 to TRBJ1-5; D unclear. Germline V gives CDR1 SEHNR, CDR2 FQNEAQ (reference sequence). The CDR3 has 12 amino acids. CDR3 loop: CSSSLEGEVQHF. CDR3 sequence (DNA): TGTTCCAGCAGCTTGGAGGGAGAGGTCCAGCATTTT.

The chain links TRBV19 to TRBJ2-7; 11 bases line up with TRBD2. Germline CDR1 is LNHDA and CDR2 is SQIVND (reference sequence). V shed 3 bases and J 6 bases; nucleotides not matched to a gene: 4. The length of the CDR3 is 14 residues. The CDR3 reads CASSMTSGTPEQYF. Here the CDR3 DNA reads TGTGCCAGTAGTATGACTAGCGGGACGCCCGAGCAGTACTTC.

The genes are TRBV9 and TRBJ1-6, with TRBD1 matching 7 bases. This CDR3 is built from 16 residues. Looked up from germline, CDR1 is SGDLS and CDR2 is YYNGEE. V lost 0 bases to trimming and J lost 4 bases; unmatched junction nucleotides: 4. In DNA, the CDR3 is TGTGCCAGCAGCGTAGATCCAGGGGGGTATAATTCACCCCTCCACTTT. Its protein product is CASSVDPGGYNSPLHF.

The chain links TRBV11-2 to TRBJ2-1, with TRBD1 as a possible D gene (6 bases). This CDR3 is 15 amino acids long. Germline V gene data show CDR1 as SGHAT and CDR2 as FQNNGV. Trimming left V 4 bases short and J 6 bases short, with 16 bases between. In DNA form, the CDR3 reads TGTGCCAGCAGCTCCGGCAGGGGCTTACGCAATGAGCAGTTCTTC. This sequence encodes CASSSGRGLRNEQFF.

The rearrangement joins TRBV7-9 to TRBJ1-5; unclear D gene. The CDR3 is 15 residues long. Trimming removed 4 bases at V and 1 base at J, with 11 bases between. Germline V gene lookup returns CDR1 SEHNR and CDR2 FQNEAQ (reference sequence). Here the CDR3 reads CASSSTEGSNQPQHF. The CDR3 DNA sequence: TGTGCCAGCAGCTCAACGGAGGGCAGCAATCAGCCCCAGCATTTT.

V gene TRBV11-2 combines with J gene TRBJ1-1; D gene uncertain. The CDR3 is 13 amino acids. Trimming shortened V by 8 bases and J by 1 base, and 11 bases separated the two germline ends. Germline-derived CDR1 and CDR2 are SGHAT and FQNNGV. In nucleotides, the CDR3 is TGTGCCAGCCTCCCTTTAAAGAACACTGAAGCTTTCTTT. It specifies CASLPLKNTEAFF.

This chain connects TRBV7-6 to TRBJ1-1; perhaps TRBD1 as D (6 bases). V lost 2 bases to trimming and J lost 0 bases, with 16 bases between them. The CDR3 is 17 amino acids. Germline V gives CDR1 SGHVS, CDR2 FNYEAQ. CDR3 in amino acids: CASSLPLGDNMNTEAFF. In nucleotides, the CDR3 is TGTGCCAGCAGCTTACCCCTCGGGGACAACATGAACACTGAAGCTTTCTTT.

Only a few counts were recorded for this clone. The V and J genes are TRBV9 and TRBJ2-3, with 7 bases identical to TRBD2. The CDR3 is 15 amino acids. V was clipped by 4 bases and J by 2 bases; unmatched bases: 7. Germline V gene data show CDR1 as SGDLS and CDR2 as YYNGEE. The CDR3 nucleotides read TGTGCCAGCAGCCTAGGTCAGCGGGACACAGATACGCAGTATTTT. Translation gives CASSLGQRDTDTQYF.

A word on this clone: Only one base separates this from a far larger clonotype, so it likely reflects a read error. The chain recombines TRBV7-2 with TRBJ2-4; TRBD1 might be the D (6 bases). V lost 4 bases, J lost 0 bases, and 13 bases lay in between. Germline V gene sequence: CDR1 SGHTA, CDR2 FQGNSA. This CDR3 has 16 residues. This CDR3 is CTSSSNQGIAKNIQYF. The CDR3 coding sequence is TGTACCAGCAGCTCGAATCAGGGGATAGCCAAAAACATTCAGTACTTC.

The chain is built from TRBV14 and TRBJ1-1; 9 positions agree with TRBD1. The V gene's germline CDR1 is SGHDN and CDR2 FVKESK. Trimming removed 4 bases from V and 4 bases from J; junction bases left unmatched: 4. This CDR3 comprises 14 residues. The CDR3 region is CASSRDRGGTEAFF. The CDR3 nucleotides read TGTGCCAGCAGCCGCGACAGGGGGGGCACTGAAGCTTTCTTT.